What follows are 27 T cell receptor beta chains derived from one specimen sequenced in a study of cytomegalovirus exposure and HLA in healthy donors. Some clones are missing from TCRdb's copy, which holds only in-frame ones; the method was immunoSEQ multiplex PCR. This table has a few hundred thousand clones, 80% to 90% appearing once. The sample was PBMCs. Receptor source: a young woman in good health and CMV-seronegative.

The gene calls are TRBV7-6 and TRBJ1-1, with 8 bases fitting TRBD1. This CDR3 has 15 amino acids. After removal of 5 bases from V and 1 base from J, the junction contained 6 bases not matched to a gene. From germline, CDR1 is SGHVS and CDR2 FNYEAQ. CDR3 sequence: CASSPRQGTNTEAFF. Written as DNA, the CDR3 is TGTGCCAGCAGCCCACGACAGGGGACGAACACTGAAGCTTTCTTT.

This clone was observed a single time. The chain combines TRBV28 with TRBJ1-3; tentative D call: TRBD1 (5 bases). This CDR3 has 15 residues. Trimming took 5 bases from V and 2 from J, leaving 13 bases between them. The germline gives CDR1 MDHEN, CDR2 SYDVKM. The CDR3 loop is CASSLDQGTGNTIYF. The DNA of the CDR3 is TGTGCCAGCAGTCTTGATCAGGGAACTGGAAACACCATATATTTT. Full variable domain (outside the CDR3, taken from reference TRBV28 and TRBJ1-3): DVKVTQSSRYLVKRTGEKVFLECVQDMDHENMFWYRQDPGLGLRLIYFSYDVKMKEKGDIPEGYSVSREKKERFSLILESASTNQTSMYLCASSLDQGTGNTIYFGEGSWLTVV.

This sequence joins TRBV14 and TRBJ2-5, with TRBD1 identical over 8 bases. CDR3 length equals 14 residues. Germline CDR1 SGHDN, CDR2 FVKESK. Trimming at V came to 0 bases and at J to 4 bases, leaving 1 base not matched to a gene. CDR3 coding DNA: TGTGCCAGCAGCCAAGATCAGGGGGCAGAGACCCAGTACTTC. Translation gives CASSQDQGAETQYF.

The gene calls are TRBV28 and TRBJ2-5, with 8 nucleotides matching TRBD2. V lost 3 bases to trimming and J lost 4 bases; unmatched junction nucleotides: 7. In germline, CDR1 is MDHEN, CDR2 SYDVKM. The CDR3 runs 15 residues. DNA for the CDR3: TGTGCCAGCAGTTTTTCATCGGGGGGGTCAGAGACCCAGTACTTC. Amino acid sequence: CASSFSSGGSETQYF.

The chain uses TRBV7-9 and TRBJ2-2; the D is unclear. This CDR3 has 12 residues. Deletions cut 4 bases from V and 6 bases from J, with 6 bases between. Germline-derived CDR1 and CDR2 are SEHNR and FQNEAQ (reference sequence). The CDR3 sequence is CASSSAPGELFF. CDR3 DNA: TGTGCCAGCAGCTCCGCGCCCGGGGAGCTGTTTTTT.

The genes are TRBV5-6 and TRBJ2-5; 11 bases line up with TRBD2. This CDR3 comprises 16 residues. V trimming: 2 bases; J trimming: 3 bases; junction bases outside the gene matches: 6. From germline, CDR1 is SGHDT and CDR2 YYEEEE. The chain's CDR3 is CASSFRTGLAEETQYF. The DNA for the CDR3 is TGTGCCAGCAGCTTTCGGACGGGACTAGCGGAAGAGACCCAGTACTTC.

The chain combines TRBV2 with TRBJ2-2, with 7 bases fitting TRBD1. The CDR3 is made up of 15 amino acids. CDR1 and CDR2 (germline): SNHLY, FYNNEI. V gave up 6 bases and J gave up 7 bases; unmatched junction bases: 11. CDR3 bases: TGTGCCAGCAGGGCCAGAGGGGGCGGTGGCGGGGAGCTGTTTTTT. Translating it yields CASRARGGGGGELFF.

Here the CDR3 DNA reads TGTGCCGCAACTAGCACAGATACGCAGTATTTT. Protein product: CAATSTDTQYF. The chain joins TRBV10-3 to TRBJ2-3; D not certain. CDR1 and CDR2 (germline): ENHRY, SYGVKD. This CDR3 has 11 amino acids. With 11 bases removed from V and 0 bases from J, the gap between germline ends came to 6 bases.

This clone has just a few counts. The chain employs TRBV27 and TRBJ1-6; TRBD1 matches at 11 bases. Per germline, CDR1 MNHEY and CDR2 SMNVEV (reference sequence). The junction had 9 bases not matched to a gene; V was cut back by 8 bases and J by 9 bases. The CDR3 consists of 15 residues. The DNA of the CDR3 is TGTGCCAGCTCCATCGGGACAGGGGGAGGTTCACCCCTCCACTTT. Encoded protein: CASSIGTGGGSPLHF.

The count of this clone is one. The rearrangement joins TRBV11-2 to TRBJ2-7; D perhaps matches TRBD2 (6 bases). With 1 base removed from V and 2 bases from J, the gap between germline ends came to 12 bases. Germline V CDR1 and CDR2: SGHAT, FQNNGV. The CDR3 spans 15 residues. CDR3 coding DNA: TGTGCCAGCAGCTTAGGTAGCGGTTGGACCTACGAGCAGTACTTC. It is translated as CASSLGSGWTYEQYF.

CDR3: CSARRGWTLHF. The CDR3 DNA reads as TGCAGTGCTAGACGGGGGTGGACCCTCCACTTT. This chain links TRBV20-1 with TRBJ1-6; D perhaps matches TRBD1 (5 bases). The CDR3 extends over 11 amino acids. Trimming left V 2 bases short and J 14 bases short, with 10 bases between. Germline V gene data show CDR1 as DFQATT and CDR2 as SNEGSKA (reference sequence).

This rearrangement joins TRBV5-1 to TRBJ1-1; D gene uncertain. The CDR3 runs to 13 residues. V lost 0 bases and J 3 bases, leaving 6 bases between the germline ends. Germline assignment: CDR1 SGHRS and CDR2 YFSETQ. The chain's CDR3 is CASSLESDTEAFF. As DNA, the CDR3 is TGCGCCAGCAGCTTGGAGTCGGACACTGAAGCTTTCTTT.

The chain combines TRBV2 with TRBJ2-1; TRBD2 matches at 9 bases. Germline CDR1 SNHLY, CDR2 FYNNEI. The CDR3 covers 14 residues. V trimming: 11 bases; J trimming: 4 bases; junction bases outside the gene matches: 9. The CDR3 loop reads CACIAGGRYNEQFF. The DNA of the CDR3 is TGTGCCTGCATCGCGGGGGGGCGGTACAATGAGCAGTTCTTC.

The gene calls are TRBV7-9 and TRBJ1-2; D perhaps matches TRBD1 (6 bases). Per germline, CDR1 SEHNR and CDR2 FQNEAQ (reference sequence). This CDR3 has 13 amino acids. V gave up 5 bases and J gave up 4 bases, with 11 bases separating them. Here the CDR3 reads CASSLGQTYGYTF. The DNA for the CDR3 is TGTGCCAGCAGCCTAGGACAGACCTATGGCTACACCTTC.

In nucleotides, the CDR3 is TGTGCCACCAGCCGCGGTAGTGATCCTGGAAACACCATATATTTT. It encodes CATSRGSDPGNTIYF. The J gene is TRBJ1-3, the V gene TRBV15; D call uncertain. The CDR3 covers 15 residues. Trimming took 5 bases from V and 2 from J, leaving 13 bases between them. Germline CDR1 reads LNHNV; CDR2 reads YYDKDF (reference sequence). The variable domain in full, with the rest retrieved from reference TRBV15 and TRBJ1-3, is DAMVIQNPRYQVTQFGKPVTLSCSQTLNHNVMYWYQQKSSQAPKLLFHYYDKDFNNEADTPDNFQSRRPNTSFCFLDIRSPGLGDTAMYLCATSRGSDPGNTIYFGEGSWLTVV.

The chain has TRBV5-4 and TRBJ2-1; 13 bases are a match to TRBD2. Germline CDR1 SGHNT, CDR2 YYREEE (reference sequence). The CDR3 extends over 15 amino acids. J lost 5 bases, V lost 4 bases, and 3 bases had no gene match. CDR3: CASSTGLAGHNEQFF. The CDR3, as DNA: TGTGCCAGCAGCACGGGACTAGCGGGACACAATGAGCAGTTCTTC. Together with reference TRBV5-4 and TRBJ2-1, the CDR3 gives the full variable domain: ETGVTQSPTHLIKTRGQQVTLRCSSQSGHNTVSWYQQALGQGPQFIFQYYREEENGRGNFPPRFSGLQFPNYSSELNVNALELDDSALYLCASSTGLAGHNEQFFGPGTRLTVL.

This chain joins TRBV5-1 and TRBJ2-3; D not resolved. Trimming cost V 7 bases and J 2 bases, with 14 bases left between them. The CDR3 has 14 residues. The V gene's germline CDR1 is SGHRS and CDR2 YFSETQ. For the CDR3, the DNA is TGCGCCAGCTACCTAGGTCAAGCCACAGATACGCAGTATTTT. It yields the protein CASYLGQATDTQYF.

The count of this clone is one. The chain couples TRBV2 to TRBJ2-2, with 7 positions matching TRBD2. The CDR3 is 16 residues long. V shed 6 bases, J shed 4 bases, and the junction held 11 bases outside the gene matches. CDR1 SNHLY and CDR2 FYNNEI come from the germline V gene. This chain's CDR3 is CASRSGTMMSTGELFF. The CDR3 DNA reads as TGTGCCAGCAGATCCGGGACTATGATGTCCACCGGGGAGCTGTTTTTT.

The chain couples TRBV7-8 to TRBJ2-1, with D tentatively TRBD2 (6 bases). The V gene's germline CDR1 is SGHVS and CDR2 FQNEAQ. Trimming stripped 5 bases from V and 3 bases from J, with 14 bases between. The CDR3 has 15 residues. CDR3 sequence reads: CASSTLGTVYNEQFF. DNA of the CDR3: TGTGCCAGCAGCACTCTCGGGACTGTCTACAATGAGCAGTTCTTC.

The V and J genes are TRBV2 and TRBJ1-3; weak D call: TRBD1 (6 bases). The CDR3 is 15 residues long. The germline V gene encodes CDR1 SNHLY and CDR2 FYNNEI. Trimming stripped 6 bases from V and 3 bases from J, with 15 bases between. The CDR3 sequence is CASRREQGNGNTIYF. Written as DNA, the CDR3 is TGTGCCAGCAGGCGCGAACAGGGAAATGGAAACACCATATATTTT.

The sample holds one count of this clone. V usage is TRBV4-2 and J usage is TRBJ2-7; D possibly corresponds to TRBD2 (6 bases). The CDR3 loop spans 17 amino acids. V was cut by 0 bases and J by 1 base, with 16 bases left in between. Germline V CDR1 and CDR2: LGHNA, YNFKEQ. CDR3 loop: CASSQDRPAGGSYEQYF. In DNA, the CDR3 is TGTGCCAGCAGCCAAGACCGGCCAGCGGGTGGGTCCTACGAGCAGTACTTC.

Only one count was recorded for this clone. The chain links TRBV5-4 to TRBJ2-7; 10 nucleotides align to TRBD1. The trim removed 5 bases at V and 4 bases at J, leaving 3 bases unmatched. The CDR3 totals 13 residues. The germline CDR1 and CDR2 sequences are SGHNT and YYREEE (reference sequence). The CDR3 nucleotides are TGTGCCAGCAGTCTGGACAGGGGGTACGAGCAGTACTTC. It encodes CASSLDRGYEQYF.

J is TRBJ2-5 and V is TRBV28; 10 bases are a match to TRBD2. V shed 3 bases, J shed 4 bases, and the junction held 20 bases outside the gene matches. The CDR3 totals 20 residues. Germline assignment: CDR1 MDHEN and CDR2 SYDVKM. The CDR3 is CASSFSGSSGSSGPRETQYF. The CDR3 bases are TGTGCCAGCAGTTTTTCGGGGTCTAGCGGGAGTTCGGGCCCTCGAGAGACCCAGTACTTC.

The genes are TRBV2 and TRBJ1-1; possibly TRBD1 for D (5 bases). Trimming removed 10 bases from V and 2 bases from J, with 17 bases in between. The length of the CDR3 is 14 residues. Germline values: CDR1 SNHLY, CDR2 FYNNEI. Here the CDR3 reads CAISRQTLNTEAFF. For the CDR3, the DNA is TGTGCCATCTCCAGACAGACGCTAAACACTGAAGCTTTCTTT.

J is TRBJ1-2 and V is TRBV28; D call uncertain. Trimming removed 4 bases from V and 2 bases from J, with 8 bases in between. CDR1 is MDHEN and CDR2 is SYDVKM in the germline V gene. The CDR3 totals 13 residues. The chain's CDR3 is CASSSSFNYGYTF. In DNA, the CDR3 is TGTGCCAGCAGTTCAAGCTTCAACTATGGCTACACCTTC.

The chain links TRBV5-1 to TRBJ2-3; weak D call: TRBD2 (5 bases). This CDR3 has 15 amino acids. V lost 0 bases and J 2 bases, leaving 10 bases between the germline ends. The germline gives CDR1 SGHRS, CDR2 YFSETQ. This chain's CDR3 is CASSLEGLPTDTQYF. CDR3 sequence (DNA): TGCGCCAGCAGCTTGGAAGGACTGCCCACAGATACGCAGTATTTT.

The V and J genes are TRBV5-4 and TRBJ1-2, with TRBD1 matching over 7 bases. CDR3 length equals 14 residues. Germline V gene lookup returns CDR1 SGHNT and CDR2 YYREEE (reference sequence). The junction had 8 bases not matched to a gene; V was cut back by 1 base and J by 8 bases. The CDR3 is CASSLSRDSSGYTF. The CDR3 region has the DNA TGTGCCAGCAGCTTGAGCCGGGACAGTAGCGGCTACACCTTC.